These 27 T cell receptor beta chains originate from one sample sequenced in a study of cytomegalovirus exposure and HLA in healthy donors (dated by TCRdb to 2016 to 2017). The method was the immunoSEQ multiplex PCR assay. A mixture of 60 forward primers for TCR Vbeta segments and 13 reverse primers for TCR Jbeta segments was used in the multiplex PCR. TCRdb mirrors the immuneACCESS table, restricted to in-frame sequences. Some clones are absent from its copies; in checked studies, under half trace to an unresolved V gene, and the reason for the others is unknown. In all, the sample holds 150,000 to 200,000 clones, and 81% of those were seen once. Approximately 3.6% of the sample is taken by the ten largest. The sample was PBMCs. Source of these receptors: a man aged 40-50 years in good health and CMV-seropositive.

The chain is built from TRBV6-5 and TRBJ2-1, with D possibly being TRBD2 (6 bases). V lost 2 bases to trimming and J lost 2 bases, with 13 bases between them. Looked up from germline, CDR1 is MNHEY and CDR2 is SVGAGI. The CDR3 length is 16 residues. CDR3 residues: CASSYEAGPTYNEQFF. DNA for the CDR3: TGTGCCAGCAGTTACGAGGCGGGACCCACCTACAATGAGCAGTTCTTC.

The rearrangement joins TRBV5-4 to TRBJ1-2, with D possibly matching TRBD1 (5 bases). V lost 10 bases, J lost 2 bases, and 15 bases lay in between. The germline gives CDR1 SGHNT, CDR2 YYREEE (reference sequence). The CDR3 covers 13 residues. DNA of the CDR3: TGTGCCGCTTCGGGGGGTTCAAACTATGGCTACACCTTC. This encodes CAASGGSNYGYTF.

This chain links TRBV6-1 with TRBJ1-5; no definite D call. Trimming took 1 base from V and 7 from J, leaving 14 bases between them. The CDR3 length is 15 residues. Looked up from germline, CDR1 is MNHNS and CDR2 is SASEGT. CDR3 in amino acids: CASSEGSEDWQPQHF. DNA of the CDR3: TGTGCCAGCAGTGAAGGTAGCGAGGATTGGCAGCCCCAGCATTTT.

The chain joins TRBV27 to TRBJ1-2, with a possible D match to TRBD1 (6 bases). The germline V gene has CDR1 MNHEY and CDR2 SMNVEV (reference sequence). The V end lost 3 bases, the J end lost 5 bases, and 16 bases lay between the germline ends. There are 15 residues in the CDR3. The CDR3 DNA is TGTGCCAGCAGTTTCTCGGGGGGCCCCCTTTATGGCTACACCTTC. It translates to CASSFSGGPLYGYTF.

The chain joins TRBV18 to TRBJ1-4; 9 nucleotides agree with TRBD1. Trimming cost V 3 bases and J 8 bases; bases outside gene matches: 1. This CDR3 comprises 13 residues. In germline, CDR1 is KGHSH, CDR2 LQKENI. This chain's CDR3 is CASSPGTGEKLFF. Here the CDR3 DNA reads TGTGCCAGCTCACCTGGGACAGGGGAAAAACTGTTTTTT.

The genes are TRBV19 and TRBJ1-5, with 7 positions matching TRBD1. Germline V CDR1 and CDR2: LNHDA, SQIVND (reference sequence). With V trimmed by 5 bases and J by 11 bases, 6 bases remained unmatched. This CDR3 contains 12 residues. The DNA for the CDR3 is TGTGCCAGTAGTGTCCCCCAGGGGGCCCAGCATTTT. This translates into CASSVPQGAQHF.

V usage is TRBV5-4 and J usage is TRBJ2-1; tentative D call: TRBD2 (6 bases). Germline CDR1 SGHNT, CDR2 YYREEE (reference sequence). V was pared by 0 bases and J by 3 bases, with 7 bases between. This CDR3 is built from 14 residues. The CDR3 DNA follows: TGTGCCAGCAGCTTGGGGGGGGACTACAATGAGCAGTTCTTC. It yields the protein CASSLGGDYNEQFF.

In this sample, this clone turned up once. Other DNA sequences in the same sample also yield this CDR3. The chain combines TRBV29-1 with TRBJ1-5; TRBD1 is a possible D gene (5 bases). Germline lookup yields CDR1 SQVTM and CDR2 ANQGSEA. The CDR3 sequence is 13 residues long. V was clipped by 4 bases and J by 4 bases, with 11 bases between them. The CDR3 sequence is CSVGQGGNQPQHF. CDR3 nucleotides: TGCAGCGTTGGTCAGGGAGGTAATCAGCCCCAGCATTTT. Looking up the rest from reference TRBV29-1 and TRBJ1-5 gives the full variable domain: SAVISQKPSRDICQRGTSLTIQCQVDSQVTMMFWYRQQPGQSLTLIATANQGSEATYESGFVIDKFPISRPNLTFSTLTVSNMSPEDSSIYLCSVGQGGNQPQHFGDGTRLSIL.

This clone showed up just a few times. This same CDR3 is encoded by further DNA sequences in the sample. V usage is TRBV2 and J usage is TRBJ2-5; D is perhaps TRBD2 (5 bases). The CDR3 loop spans 12 amino acids. Germline V gene lookup returns CDR1 SNHLY and CDR2 FYNNEI. V was shortened by 1 base and J by 5 bases, with 5 bases between the two germline ends. This CDR3 is CASSEGGETQYF. The CDR3 nucleotides read TGTGCCAGCAGTGAAGGCGGGGAGACCCAGTACTTC.

This chain uses TRBV27 with TRBJ1-1; 9 bases fit TRBD1. This CDR3 contains 15 residues. Trimming removed 6 bases from V and 5 bases from J; junction bases left unmatched: 10. CDR1 and CDR2 from the germline V gene are MNHEY and SMNVEV (reference sequence). The CDR3 DNA reads as TGTGCCAGCAGCCCTTTCGGACAGGGGAATACTGAAGCTTTCTTT. This gives the protein CASSPFGQGNTEAFF.

This chain links TRBV5-1 with TRBJ2-3; 7 bases agree with TRBD1. Germline CDR1 is SGHRS and CDR2 is YFSETQ. Germline trimming cut 4 bases from V and 3 bases from J; bases unmatched to any gene: 5. This CDR3 contains 14 residues. The CDR3 DNA reads TGCGCCAGCAGCCCGGACAGGACTACAGATACGCAGTATTTT. Translating gives CASSPDRTTDTQYF.

V and J are TRBV28 and TRBJ2-3; 12 bases are a match to TRBD2. This CDR3 has 18 residues. Losses at the gene ends were 3 bases for V and 0 bases for J; bases not matched to a gene: 7. CDR1 is MDHEN and CDR2 is SYDVKM in the germline V gene. CDR3 nucleotides: TGTGCCAGCAGTTTGGGAGGGCTAGCGGGAGGGAGCACAGATACGCAGTATTTT. Its protein product is CASSLGGLAGGSTDTQYF.

V gene TRBV18 combines with J gene TRBJ2-5; 12 bases line up with TRBD1. This CDR3 spans 18 amino acids. V lost 3 bases to trimming and J lost 5 bases; unmatched junction nucleotides: 13. The V gene's germline CDR1 is KGHSH and CDR2 LQKENI. The CDR3 here is CASSPGTGGALPWETQYF. DNA of the CDR3: TGTGCCAGCTCACCTGGGACAGGGGGCGCATTACCCTGGGAGACCCAGTACTTC.

The CDR3 reads CASSPALNTGDSYEQYF. CDR3 nucleotides: TGCGCCAGCAGCCCGGCTCTAAATACAGGGGATTCCTACGAGCAGTACTTC. The rearrangement links TRBV4-1 to TRBJ2-7, with 7 bases aligning to TRBD1. Germline V gene sequence: CDR1 MGHRA, CDR2 YSYEKL. The CDR3 contains 17 residues. Unmatched junction bases numbered 13, after V lost 4 bases and J lost 1 base.

This chain joins TRBV7-3 and TRBJ2-1; 8 bases are a match to TRBD2. CDR1 and CDR2 from the germline V gene are SGHTA and FQGTGA. This CDR3 has 13 amino acids. V dropped 3 bases and J dropped 6; count of bases not matched to a gene: 1. Here the CDR3 reads CASSFRGGNEQFF. The CDR3 DNA is TGTGCCAGCAGCTTCCGGGGGGGCAATGAGCAGTTCTTC.

CDR3 bases: TGTGCCAGCAGTGAACGCCAGGGGGATGGCTACACCTTC. Translated, it gives CASSERQGDGYTF. The chain has TRBV2 and TRBJ1-2, with 7 bases that match TRBD1. Germline loops: CDR1 SNHLY, CDR2 FYNNEI. The CDR3 covers 13 residues. Germline trimming cut 2 bases from V and 6 bases from J; bases unmatched to any gene: 3.

V is TRBV9 and J is TRBJ1-1; 7 nucleotides match TRBD1. Looked up from germline, CDR1 is SGDLS and CDR2 is YYNGEE. Trimming removed 1 base from V and 4 bases from J; junction bases left unmatched: 16. This CDR3 contains 18 residues. CDR3 region: CASSVSRDSQRDSTEAFF. The DNA for the CDR3 is TGTGCCAGCAGCGTATCCCGGGACTCACAAAGGGACAGCACTGAAGCTTTCTTT.

The chain employs TRBV19 and TRBJ2-1; 7 bases fit TRBD2. Germline-derived CDR1 and CDR2 are LNHDA and SQIVND (reference sequence). The CDR3 runs 18 residues. The V segment lost 1 base and the J segment 3 bases; nucleotides outside the gene matches: 12. CDR3 protein: CASSIGHTGRSFYNEQFF. The CDR3 DNA reads as TGTGCCAGTAGTATAGGTCACACCGGGAGGAGTTTCTACAATGAGCAGTTCTTC.

The chain links TRBV6-6 to TRBJ2-7; 10 nucleotides line up with TRBD1. Per germline, CDR1 MNHNY and CDR2 SVGAGI (reference sequence). The CDR3 totals 14 residues. With 6 bases clipped from V and 10 bases from J, the junction kept 12 bases outside the gene matches. DNA for the CDR3: TGTGCCAGCAGCAAGGGACAGGGGCCCTACGGACAGTACTTC. It codes for CASSKGQGPYGQYF.

With respect to this clone: Other nucleotide sequences in the sample specify the same CDR3. This chain connects TRBV28 to TRBJ1-2; D is uncertain. Germline CDR1 MDHEN, CDR2 SYDVKM. Trimming left V 2 bases short and J 1 base short, with 5 bases between. This CDR3 is built from 13 residues. Here the CDR3 reads CASSLGGNYGYTF. In DNA, the CDR3 is TGTGCCAGCAGTTTAGGCGGTAACTATGGCTACACCTTC.

The CDR3 nucleotides are TGTGCCAGCAGTGTGGCCTCCAATCAGCCCCAGCATTTT. The encoded protein is CASSVASNQPQHF. The genes are TRBV6-6 and TRBJ1-5; D remains ambiguous. The CDR3 loop spans 13 amino acids. CDR1 is MNHNY, CDR2 SVGAGI, per germline (reference sequence). V lost 5 bases, J lost 3 bases, and 8 bases lay in between.

The V call is TRBV5-1, the J call TRBJ2-7, with D possibly being TRBD1 (5 bases). The CDR3 runs to 14 residues. Trimming removed 4 bases at V and 2 bases at J, with 13 bases between. Germline CDR1 SGHRS, CDR2 YFSETQ. This CDR3 reads CASSPATEPYEQYF. The CDR3 DNA sequence: TGCGCCAGCAGCCCTGCGACAGAACCCTACGAGCAGTACTTC.

This clone appeared once. This chain joins TRBV10-3 and TRBJ2-3, with a tentative D call TRBD1 (6 bases). This CDR3 region has 19 residues. CDR1 is ENHRY and CDR2 is SYGVKD in the germline V gene. The germline V and J ends were trimmed by 2 bases and 1 base, with 22 bases remaining between them. CDR3 bases: TGTGCCATCAGTGAGCCCCACCAGAGATGGGCAGGGGGCACAGATACGCAGTATTTT. Translating it yields CAISEPHQRWAGGTDTQYF.

This chain connects TRBV6-1 to TRBJ2-5; 8 bases fit TRBD1. The germline gives CDR1 MNHNS, CDR2 SASEGT. V lost 7 bases and J lost 5; bases outside the gene matches: 12. This CDR3 is 15 amino acids long. The chain's CDR3 is CASNLRDRPWETQYF. CDR3 DNA sequence: TGTGCCAGCAACCTTAGGGACAGGCCGTGGGAGACCCAGTACTTC.

This chain links TRBV11-2 with TRBJ1-2; no clear D. The CDR3 totals 13 residues. The germline gives CDR1 SGHAT, CDR2 FQNNGV. V lost 5 bases to trimming and J lost 7 bases, with 14 bases between them. The CDR3 reads CASSRLGSPGYTF. The CDR3 nucleotides read TGTGCCAGCAGCCGCCTCGGGAGTCCTGGCTACACCTTC.

DNA for the CDR3: TGTGCCAGCACTGGAGCTGGCCTAGAGACCCAGTACTTC. Encoded protein: CASTGAGLETQYF. V is TRBV7-6 and J is TRBJ2-5; D not resolved. CDR3 length: 13 residues. Germline CDR1 is SGHVS and CDR2 is FNYEAQ. Trimming stripped 7 bases from V and 4 bases from J, with 13 bases between.

The V gene is TRBV5-1, the J gene TRBJ2-7; 9 nucleotides line up with TRBD1. CDR1 SGHRS and CDR2 YFSETQ come from the germline V gene. The CDR3 runs 14 residues. V was pared by 3 bases and J by 5 bases, with 6 bases of the junction left unmatched. CDR3 coding DNA: TGCGCCAGCAGCTCGGGACAGGGTCTGGACGAGCAGTACTTC. Amino acid sequence: CASSSGQGLDEQYF.